These 26 T cell receptor beta chains were all obtained from the same sample, sequenced in a study of T cell responses to AZD1222 COVID-19 vaccine. TCRdb keeps only in-frame clones here, not all; method: immunoSEQ multiplex PCR. The sample includes about 150,000 clones, under 95% seen only once; the top ten take around 5.4%. Sample: peripheral blood, taken on day 0 of AZD1222 vaccination. The receptor set was obtained from an adult in good health.

The DNA of the CDR3 is TGCGCCAGCAGCCACCCGGGACATACGAACACCGGGGAGCTGTTTTTT. Residues: CASSHPGHTNTGELFF. V is TRBV4-1 and J is TRBJ2-2; perhaps TRBD1 as D (6 bases). The CDR3 covers 16 residues. Trimming pared 3 bases from V and 0 bases from J, leaving 11 bases between. Germline assignment: CDR1 MGHRA and CDR2 YSYEKL.

The table lists this clone with a count of one. The DNA of the CDR3 is TGTGCCACCAGTGATCTGGCCGGAGGGCAGCCCCAGCATTTT. It translates to CATSDLAGGQPQHF. This chain joins TRBV24-1 and TRBJ1-5; no reliable D call. The CDR3 has 14 amino acids. The V end lost 3 bases, the J end lost 7 bases, and 12 bases lay between the germline ends. Germline V gene sequence: CDR1 KGHDR, CDR2 SFDVKD.

The chain carries TRBV12-3 or TRBV12-4 and TRBJ2-3; no reliable D call. The CDR3 spans 11 residues. Trimming left V 6 bases short and J 5 bases short, with 6 bases between. The CDR3 coding sequence is TGTGCCAGCAGGGGCATAGATACGCAGTATTTT. Amino acid sequence: CASRGIDTQYF.

The CDR3 spells CASSSPARTGSRKAFF. The CDR3 nucleotides read TGTGCCAGCAGTTCGCCCGCGAGGACAGGAAGCAGAAAAGCTTTCTTT. This chain links TRBV28 with TRBJ1-1; 7 nucleotides align to TRBD1. Germline V lookup: CDR1 MDHEN, CDR2 SYDVKM. The CDR3 totals 16 residues. J was trimmed by 9 bases and V by 4 bases; bases with no gene match: 17.

Points on this clone: Germline is not matched at one junction end, which may reflect a read error. V gene TRBV2 combines with J gene TRBJ2-7, with no clear D. The germline V gene has CDR1 SNHLY and CDR2 FYNNEI. The CDR3 has 14 residues. The CDR3 reads CASSEGFGSYEQYF. DNA for the CDR3: TGTGCCAGCAGCGAAGGGTTCGGGTCTTACGAGCAGTACTTC.

CDR3 residues: CASSHRDSNSPLHF. The CDR3 nucleotides are TGTGCCAGCAGCCATAGGGACAGTAATTCACCCCTCCACTTT. The rearrangement joins TRBV4-2 to TRBJ1-6; 7 bases match TRBD1. After removal of 3 bases from V and 6 bases from J, the junction contained 2 bases not matched to a gene. This CDR3 is built from 14 residues. Germline V gene data show CDR1 as LGHNA and CDR2 as YNFKEQ.

This clone was seen more than once but under ten times. V and J are TRBV11-2 and TRBJ2-5, with 12 bases matching TRBD2. There are 15 residues in the CDR3. Germline assignment: CDR1 SGHAT and CDR2 FQNNGV. V lost 3 bases to trimming and J lost 4 bases; unmatched junction nucleotides: 3. CDR3 sequence (DNA): TGTGCCAGCAGCTTCACGACTAGCGGGGGAGAGACCCAGTACTTC. Translating gives CASSFTTSGGETQYF.

This clone appeared once. The gene calls are TRBV3-1 (or the pseudogene TRBV3-2) and TRBJ1-2, with D possibly matching TRBD1 (6 bases). Trimming left V 4 bases short and J 7 bases short, with 13 bases between. Per germline, CDR1 LGHDT and CDR2 YNNKEL (reference sequence). The CDR3 contains 13 residues. The CDR3 here is CASSRHREAGYTF. The CDR3 DNA reads as TGTGCCAGCAGCCGACACAGGGAAGCTGGCTACACCTTC.

V is TRBV2 and J is TRBJ2-1, with 10 bases identical to TRBD1. The CDR3 runs to 15 residues. Germline lookup yields CDR1 SNHLY and CDR2 FYNNEI. V dropped 6 bases and J dropped 4; count of bases not matched to a gene: 6. Here the CDR3 reads CASSAGQGSYNEQFF. DNA for the CDR3: TGTGCCAGCAGCGCGGGACAGGGGAGTTACAATGAGCAGTTCTTC.

The rearrangement uses TRBV5-1 and TRBJ1-1; D is unresolved. This CDR3 region has 11 residues. CDR1 is SGHRS and CDR2 is YFSETQ in the germline V gene. Trimming removed 2 bases from V and 2 bases from J, with 1 base in between. In DNA, the CDR3 is TGCGCCAGCAGCTTAAACACTGAAGCTTTCTTT. Encoded protein: CASSLNTEAFF.

The V gene is TRBV27, the J gene TRBJ2-1; D is uncertain. The germline gives CDR1 MNHEY, CDR2 SMNVEV (reference sequence). This CDR3 has 16 amino acids. The V gene lost 2 bases and the J gene lost 2 bases, with 13 bases spanning the gap. The CDR3 DNA reads as TGTGCCAGCAGTTTAGTAGGGCGGCTAACCTACAATGAGCAGTTCTTC. Amino acids: CASSLVGRLTYNEQFF.

The V gene is TRBV29-1, the J gene TRBJ2-5, with D uncertain. V lost 2 bases to trimming and J lost 3 bases, with 10 bases between them. CDR1 is SQVTM and CDR2 is ANQGSEA in the germline V gene. The CDR3 covers 13 residues. CDR3 nucleotides: TGCAGCGTTGAAACGATGCGAAAAGAGACCCAGTACTTC. Protein sequence: CSVETMRKETQYF.

This chain connects TRBV6-5 to TRBJ2-3; TRBD2 is a possible D gene (5 bases). The CDR3 sequence is 16 residues long. The ends were cut back, 0 bases at V and 8 bases at J, with 18 bases in the middle. Germline CDR1 is MNHEY and CDR2 is SVGAGI. The CDR3 sequence: CASSYSIKRDGSTQYF. CDR3 nucleotides: TGTGCCAGCAGTTACTCGATTAAGAGGGATGGGAGTACGCAGTATTTT.

The chain has TRBV6-5 and TRBJ2-1, with D tentatively TRBD1 or TRBD2 (5 bases each). The germline V gene encodes CDR1 MNHEY and CDR2 SVGAGI. The germline V and J ends were trimmed by 5 bases and 7 bases, with 12 bases remaining between them. There are 13 residues in the CDR3. In nucleotides, the CDR3 is TGTGCCAGCAGTCTGGGACCCGCGAATGAGCAGTTCTTC. Translation: CASSLGPANEQFF.

This chain joins TRBV7-2 and TRBJ2-7, with 7 bases that match TRBD2. Trimming at V came to 4 bases and at J to 1 base, leaving 4 bases not matched to a gene. Germline values: CDR1 SGHTA, CDR2 FQGNSA. There are 14 residues in the CDR3. DNA for the CDR3: TGTGCCAGCAGCTGGACGGGAGGATCCTACGAGCAGTACTTC. Its translation: CASSWTGGSYEQYF.

V is TRBV28 and J is TRBJ2-3; 8 bases agree with TRBD2. The V and J ends lost 2 bases and 6 bases, in that order; junction bases with no gene match: 4. Germline V gene lookup returns CDR1 MDHEN and CDR2 SYDVKM. CDR3 size: 14 residues. In DNA, the CDR3 is TGTGCCAGCAGTTTAGATGCGGGAGGCGATACGCAGTATTTT. Translated, it gives CASSLDAGGDTQYF.

V gene TRBV7-9 combines with J gene TRBJ1-6; 10 nucleotides match TRBD1. The CDR3 length is 13 residues. The V and J ends lost 11 bases and 9 bases, in that order; junction bases with no gene match: 7. From germline, CDR1 is SEHNR and CDR2 FQNEAQ (reference sequence). Here the CDR3 DNA reads TGTGCCGGGGGACAGGGGCTTGGTTCACCCCTCCACTTT. It specifies CAGGQGLGSPLHF.

The chain links TRBV12-3 or TRBV12-4 to TRBJ2-5; D possibly corresponds to TRBD2 (6 bases). Trimming cost V 5 bases and J 4 bases, with 11 bases left between them. CDR3 length equals 13 residues. This CDR3 reads CASSGEEGETQYF. CDR3 bases: TGTGCCAGCAGTGGGGAGGAAGGAGAGACCCAGTACTTC.

This chain uses TRBV4-2 with TRBJ2-5, with 11 bases fitting TRBD2. CDR3 length equals 16 residues. The trim removed 9 bases at V and 3 bases at J, leaving 12 bases unmatched. Per the germline V gene, CDR1 is LGHNA and CDR2 is YNFKEQ. CDR3 protein: CASARSGRGDEETQYF. CDR3 coding DNA: TGTGCCAGTGCGCGTAGCGGGAGGGGGGATGAAGAGACCCAGTACTTC.

V usage is TRBV28 and J usage is TRBJ2-1, with TRBD2 matching 8 bases. The CDR3 is made up of 14 amino acids. Germline V gives CDR1 MDHEN, CDR2 SYDVKM. The V and J ends lost 3 bases and 6 bases, in that order; junction bases with no gene match: 4. Written as DNA, the CDR3 is TGTGCCAGCAGTTTCTTTCGGGAGGGCAATGAGCAGTTCTTC. Protein sequence: CASSFFREGNEQFF.

The rearrangement joins TRBV19 to TRBJ1-2; tentatively, D is TRBD1 (5 bases). V was pared by 4 bases and J by 3 bases, with 15 bases between. Germline-derived CDR1 and CDR2 are LNHDA and SQIVND (reference sequence). The CDR3 totals 15 residues. The CDR3 loop reads CASSKIGALDYGYTF. The CDR3 region has the DNA TGTGCCAGTAGTAAAATAGGGGCGCTTGACTATGGCTACACCTTC.

This chain uses TRBV5-1 with TRBJ1-1; 7 nucleotides match TRBD1. J lost 4 bases, V lost 2 bases, and 2 bases had no gene match. Germline CDR1 is SGHRS and CDR2 is YFSETQ. This CDR3 comprises 13 residues. This CDR3 reads CASSFSGGTEAFF. The CDR3 bases are TGCGCCAGCAGCTTTTCAGGGGGCACTGAAGCTTTCTTT.

This chain joins TRBV28 and TRBJ2-3; D unresolved. The CDR3 consists of 14 residues. The germline CDR1 and CDR2 sequences are MDHEN and SYDVKM. V dropped 2 bases and J dropped 6 bases, with 12 bases sitting between them. The DNA of the CDR3 is TGTGCCAGCAGTTTACCCCCGACCTTCGATACGCAGTATTTT. Its protein is CASSLPPTFDTQYF.

The chain recombines TRBV2 with TRBJ1-1; no reliable D call. Trimming stripped 4 bases from V and 2 bases from J, with 8 bases between. Germline CDR1 is SNHLY and CDR2 is FYNNEI. The CDR3 consists of 13 residues. CDR3 sequence: CASSGALNTEAFF. CDR3 coding DNA: TGTGCCAGCAGTGGGGCACTAAACACTGAAGCTTTCTTT.

The chain combines TRBV5-1 with TRBJ2-7; unclear D gene. Germline V gene lookup returns CDR1 SGHRS and CDR2 YFSETQ. CDR3 size: 13 residues. V was trimmed by 1 base and J by 0 bases, leaving 5 bases between them. In DNA, the CDR3 is TGCGCCAGCAGCTTGACTCCCTCCTACGAGCAGTACTTC. It encodes CASSLTPSYEQYF.

This rearrangement joins TRBV28 to TRBJ1-3; TRBD1 is a possible D gene (6 bases). The CDR3 has 15 amino acids. V lost 2 bases and J lost 5, with 13 bases in between. The V gene's germline CDR1 is MDHEN and CDR2 SYDVKM. The CDR3 protein is CASSLSGTLRNTIYF. The DNA of the CDR3 is TGTGCCAGCAGTTTAAGTGGGACACTAAGAAACACCATATATTTT.